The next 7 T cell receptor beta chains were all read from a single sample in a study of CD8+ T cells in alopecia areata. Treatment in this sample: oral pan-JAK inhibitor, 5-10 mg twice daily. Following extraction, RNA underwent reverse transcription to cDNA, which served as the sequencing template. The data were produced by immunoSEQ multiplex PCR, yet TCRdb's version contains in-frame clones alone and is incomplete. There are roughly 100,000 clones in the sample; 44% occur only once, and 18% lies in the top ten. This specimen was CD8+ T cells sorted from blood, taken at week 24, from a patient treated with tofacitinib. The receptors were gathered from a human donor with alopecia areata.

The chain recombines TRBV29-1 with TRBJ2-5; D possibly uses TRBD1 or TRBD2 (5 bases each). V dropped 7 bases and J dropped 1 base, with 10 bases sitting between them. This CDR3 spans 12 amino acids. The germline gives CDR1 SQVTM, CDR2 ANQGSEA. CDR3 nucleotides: TGCAGCGCCTGGGACCTCCAAGAGACCCAGTACTTC. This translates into CSAWDLQETQYF.

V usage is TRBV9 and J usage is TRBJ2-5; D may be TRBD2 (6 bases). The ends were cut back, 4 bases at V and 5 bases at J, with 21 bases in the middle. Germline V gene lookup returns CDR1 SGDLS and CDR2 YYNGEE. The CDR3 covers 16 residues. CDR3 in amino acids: CASSLAGGLARETQYF. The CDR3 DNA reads TGTGCCAGCAGCCTAGCCGGGGGTTTAGCGAGGGAGACCCAGTACTTC. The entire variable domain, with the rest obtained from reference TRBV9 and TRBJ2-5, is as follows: DSGVTQTPKHLITATGQRVTLRCSPRSGDLSVYWYQQSLDQGLQFLIQYYNGEERAKGNILERFSAQQFPDLHSELNLSSLELGDSALYFCASSLAGGLARETQYFGPGTRLLVL.

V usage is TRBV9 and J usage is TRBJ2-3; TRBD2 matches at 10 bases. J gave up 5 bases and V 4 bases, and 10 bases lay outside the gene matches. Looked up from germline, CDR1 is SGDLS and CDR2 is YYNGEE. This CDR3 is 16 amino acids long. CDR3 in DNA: TGTGCCAGCAGCTCTACTAGCGGGGAGTCAGGAGATACGCAGTATTTT. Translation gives CASSSTSGESGDTQYF.

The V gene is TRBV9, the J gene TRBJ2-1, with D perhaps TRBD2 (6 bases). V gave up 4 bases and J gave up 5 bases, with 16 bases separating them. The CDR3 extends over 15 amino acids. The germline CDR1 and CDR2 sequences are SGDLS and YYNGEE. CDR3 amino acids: CASSHLRGRHNEQFF. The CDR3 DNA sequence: TGTGCCAGCAGCCACCTGAGAGGGAGGCACAATGAGCAGTTCTTC.

The CDR3 DNA reads TGTGCCAGCAGTTGGGGTATGGTCCCAGATACGCAGTATTTT. Residues: CASSWGMVPDTQYF. V is TRBV27 and J is TRBJ2-3; D remains ambiguous. The CDR3 contains 14 residues. Germline loops: CDR1 MNHEY, CDR2 SMNVEV (reference sequence). The V and J ends lost 4 bases and 4 bases respectively, with 12 bases between them.

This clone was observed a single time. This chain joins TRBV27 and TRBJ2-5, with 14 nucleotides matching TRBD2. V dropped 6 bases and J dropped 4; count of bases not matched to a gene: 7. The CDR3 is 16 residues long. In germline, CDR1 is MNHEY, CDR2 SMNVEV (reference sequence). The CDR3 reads CASRGRLAGGPETQYF. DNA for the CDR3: TGTGCCAGCAGGGGGAGACTAGCGGGAGGGCCAGAGACCCAGTACTTC.

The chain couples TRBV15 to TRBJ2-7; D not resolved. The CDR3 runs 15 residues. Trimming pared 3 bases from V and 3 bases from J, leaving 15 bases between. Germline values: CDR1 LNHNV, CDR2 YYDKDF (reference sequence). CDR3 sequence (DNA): TGTGCCACCAGCAGTGTACCTGCTCCCAACTACGAGCAGTACTTC. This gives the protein CATSSVPAPNYEQYF.